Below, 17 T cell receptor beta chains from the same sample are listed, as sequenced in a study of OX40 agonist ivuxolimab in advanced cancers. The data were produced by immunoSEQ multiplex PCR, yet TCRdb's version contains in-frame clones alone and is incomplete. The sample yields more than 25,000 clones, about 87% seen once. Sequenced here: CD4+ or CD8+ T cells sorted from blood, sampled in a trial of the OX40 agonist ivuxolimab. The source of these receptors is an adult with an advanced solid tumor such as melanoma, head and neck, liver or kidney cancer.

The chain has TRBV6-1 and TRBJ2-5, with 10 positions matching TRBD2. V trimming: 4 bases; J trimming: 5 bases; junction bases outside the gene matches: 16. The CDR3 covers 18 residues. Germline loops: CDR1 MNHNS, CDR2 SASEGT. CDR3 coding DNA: TGTGCCAGCAGTGGGGACCTAGCGGGAGTGCCTGAGAGGGAGACCCAGTACTTC. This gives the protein CASSGDLAGVPERETQYF.

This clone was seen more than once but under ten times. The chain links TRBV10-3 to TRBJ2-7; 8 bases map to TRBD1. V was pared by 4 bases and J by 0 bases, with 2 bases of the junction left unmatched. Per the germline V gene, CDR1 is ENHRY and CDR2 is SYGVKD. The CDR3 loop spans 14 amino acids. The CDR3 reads CAISGGTGSYEQYF. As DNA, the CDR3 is TGTGCCATCAGTGGCGGGACAGGCTCCTACGAGCAGTACTTC.

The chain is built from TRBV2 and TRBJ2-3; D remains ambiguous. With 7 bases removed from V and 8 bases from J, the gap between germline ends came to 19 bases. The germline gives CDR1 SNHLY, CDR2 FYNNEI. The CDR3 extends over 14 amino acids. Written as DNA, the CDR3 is TGTGCCAGCATAGGGCTAACCTACCGAGGTACGCAGTATTTT. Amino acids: CASIGLTYRGTQYF.

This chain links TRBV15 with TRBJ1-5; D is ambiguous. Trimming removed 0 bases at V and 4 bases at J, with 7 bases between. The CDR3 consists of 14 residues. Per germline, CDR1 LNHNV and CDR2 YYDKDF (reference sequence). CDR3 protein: CATSRDLANQPQHF. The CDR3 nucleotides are TGTGCCACCAGCAGAGATCTCGCAAATCAGCCCCAGCATTTT.

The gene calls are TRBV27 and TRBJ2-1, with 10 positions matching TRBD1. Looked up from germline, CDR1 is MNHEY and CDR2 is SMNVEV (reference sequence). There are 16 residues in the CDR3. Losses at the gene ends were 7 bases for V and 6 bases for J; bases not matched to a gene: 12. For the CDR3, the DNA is TGTGCCAGCACCATCACCCCCGGGACAGGGGTCAATGAGCAGTTCTTC. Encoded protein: CASTITPGTGVNEQFF.

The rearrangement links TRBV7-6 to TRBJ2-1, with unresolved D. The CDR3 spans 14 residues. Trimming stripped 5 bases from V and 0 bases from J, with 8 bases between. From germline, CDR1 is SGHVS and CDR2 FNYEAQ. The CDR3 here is CASSRLDSYNEQFF. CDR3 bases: TGTGCCAGCAGCCGCCTGGACTCCTACAATGAGCAGTTCTTC. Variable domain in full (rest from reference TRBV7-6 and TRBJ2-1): GAGVSQSPRYKVTKRGQDVALRCDPISGHVSLYWYRQALGQGPEFLTYFNYEAQQDKSGLPNDRFSAERPEGSISTLTIQRTEQRDSAMYRCASSRLDSYNEQFFGPGTRLTVL.

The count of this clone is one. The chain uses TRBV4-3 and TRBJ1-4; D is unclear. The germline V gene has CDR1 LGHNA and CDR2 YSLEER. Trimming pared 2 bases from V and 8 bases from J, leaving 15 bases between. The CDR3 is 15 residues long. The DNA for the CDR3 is TGCGCCAGCAGCCAAACCGGGTCCCGTAGGGAAAAACTGTTTTTT. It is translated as CASSQTGSRREKLFF.

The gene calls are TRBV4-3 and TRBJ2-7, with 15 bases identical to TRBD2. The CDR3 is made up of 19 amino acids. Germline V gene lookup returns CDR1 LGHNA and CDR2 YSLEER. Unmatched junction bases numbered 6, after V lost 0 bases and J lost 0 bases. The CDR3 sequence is CASSQEGGTSGGFSYEQYF. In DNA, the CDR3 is TGCGCCAGCAGCCAAGAAGGTGGGACTAGCGGGGGGTTCTCCTACGAGCAGTACTTC.

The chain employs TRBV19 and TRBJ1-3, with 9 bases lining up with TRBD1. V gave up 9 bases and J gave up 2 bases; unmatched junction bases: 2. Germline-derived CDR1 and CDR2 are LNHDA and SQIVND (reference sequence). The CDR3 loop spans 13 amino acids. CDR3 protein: CASRDRAGNTIYF. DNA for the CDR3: TGTGCCAGCCGGGACAGGGCTGGAAACACCATATATTTT.

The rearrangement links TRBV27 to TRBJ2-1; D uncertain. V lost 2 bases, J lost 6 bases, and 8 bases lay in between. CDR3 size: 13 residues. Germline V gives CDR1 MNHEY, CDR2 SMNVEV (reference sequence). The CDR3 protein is CASSLGVGNEQFF. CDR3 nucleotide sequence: TGTGCCAGCAGTTTAGGAGTGGGCAATGAGCAGTTCTTC.

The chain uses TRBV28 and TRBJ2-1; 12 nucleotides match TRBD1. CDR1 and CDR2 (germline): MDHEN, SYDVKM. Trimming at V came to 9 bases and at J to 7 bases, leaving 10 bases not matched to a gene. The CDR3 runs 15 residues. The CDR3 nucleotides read TGTGCCAGTCAATTGGGACAGGGGGCGGGAAATGAGCAGTTCTTC. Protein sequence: CASQLGQGAGNEQFF.

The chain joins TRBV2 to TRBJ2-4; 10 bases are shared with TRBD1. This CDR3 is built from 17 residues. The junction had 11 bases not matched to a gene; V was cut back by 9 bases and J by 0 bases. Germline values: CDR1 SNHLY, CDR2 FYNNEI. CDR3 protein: CASRAGTGVIAKNIQYF. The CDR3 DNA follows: TGTGCCAGTCGCGCCGGGACAGGGGTAATAGCCAAAAACATTCAGTACTTC.

CDR3 bases: TGTGCCAGCAGTTTAGTTTCGGAGAACACTGAAGCTTTCTTT. Residues: CASSLVSENTEAFF. The chain combines TRBV28 with TRBJ1-1; D ambiguous. V lost 2 bases to trimming and J lost 1 base, with 8 bases between them. The length of the CDR3 is 14 residues. Germline V CDR1 and CDR2: MDHEN, SYDVKM.

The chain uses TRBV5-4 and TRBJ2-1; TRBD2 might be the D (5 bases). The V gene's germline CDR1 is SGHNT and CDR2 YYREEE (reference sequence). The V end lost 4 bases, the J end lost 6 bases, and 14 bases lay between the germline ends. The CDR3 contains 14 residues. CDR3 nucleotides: TGTGCCAGCAGCCCGGGGAACTACGGCAATGAGCAGTTCTTC. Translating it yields CASSPGNYGNEQFF.

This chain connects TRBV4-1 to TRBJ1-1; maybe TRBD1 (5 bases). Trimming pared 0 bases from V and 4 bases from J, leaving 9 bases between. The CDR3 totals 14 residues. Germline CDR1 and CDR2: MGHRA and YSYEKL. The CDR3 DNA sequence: TGCGCCAGCAGCCAAGACGGGGGGGGCACTGAAGCTTTCTTT. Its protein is CASSQDGGGTEAFF.

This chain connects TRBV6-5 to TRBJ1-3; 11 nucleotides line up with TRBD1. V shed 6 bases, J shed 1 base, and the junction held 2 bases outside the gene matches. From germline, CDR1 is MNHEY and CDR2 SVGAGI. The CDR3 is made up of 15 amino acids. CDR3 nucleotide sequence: TGTGCCAGCAGAGGACAGGGGGCATCTGGAAACACCATATATTTT. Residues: CASRGQGASGNTIYF.

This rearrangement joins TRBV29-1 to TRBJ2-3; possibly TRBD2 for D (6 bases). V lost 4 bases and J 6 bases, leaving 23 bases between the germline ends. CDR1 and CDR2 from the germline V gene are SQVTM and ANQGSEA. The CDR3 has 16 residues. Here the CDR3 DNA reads TGCAGCGTTGCGGGGGAGGTAGCGAGAGTCGGGGATACGCAGTATTTT. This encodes CSVAGEVARVGDTQYF.